This entry lists 29 T cell receptor beta chains sequenced from one sample in a study of T-cell memory formation after mild COVID-19 (dated by TCRdb to the early 2020s). Library creation used 5' RACE. For sequencing, an Illumina NovaSeq 6000 was employed. In-frame beta chains were kept once TCRdb had trimmed the public reads at Q25 with fastp and called clones with MiXCR. Rows merge per CDR3 protein into single entries with the most common DNA and genes. This sample comprises fewer than 350,000 distinct CDR3 sequences, 7% to 10% of them detected only once. The ten largest clones capture around a fifth of the sample. Sequenced input: PBMCs or a T cell subset sorted from them (not recorded which). The receptors derive from a man between 18 and 29 years old who had mild COVID-19 (a few samples of this study predate the infection). The sample titles of this study are shuffled in the database, so cell type and time point are left out; the donor was told from shared clones.

In this sample, this clonotype turned up a few times. The chain has TRBV27 and TRBJ2-7, with 10 nucleotides matching TRBD2. The ends lost 2 bases at V and 3 bases at J; junction bases unmatched: 4. This CDR3 spans 15 amino acids. CDR1 and CDR2 (germline): MNHEY, SMNVEV (reference sequence). This CDR3 is CASSLASGGDYEQYF. The CDR3 region has the DNA TGTGCCAGCAGTTTAGCTAGCGGGGGTGACTACGAGCAGTACTTC.

V is TRBV12-3 or TRBV12-4 and J is TRBJ2-1; possible D gene TRBD2, 7 bases. V lost 6 bases and J 7 bases, leaving 19 bases between the germline ends. This CDR3 region has 15 residues. The DNA of the CDR3 is TGTGCCAGCAGCCCGGTGAGGGGGGGGGGGAATGAGCAGTTCTTC. It is translated as CASSPVRGGGNEQFF.

This clonotype has only a few counts. V gene TRBV5-1 combines with J gene TRBJ2-1; D is ambiguous. CDR1 SGHRS and CDR2 YFSETQ come from the germline V gene. CDR3 size: 13 residues. Trimming cost V 1 base and J 7 bases, with 9 bases left between them. CDR3 loop: CASSLTVRNEQFF. CDR3 nucleotides: TGCGCCAGCAGCTTGACTGTACGGAATGAGCAGTTCTTC.

The gene calls are TRBV11-2 and TRBJ2-2; tentative D call: TRBD2 (6 bases). Germline V gene sequence: CDR1 SGHAT, CDR2 FQNNGV. This CDR3 comprises 13 residues. The V end was cut by 5 bases, the J end by 9 bases, with 13 bases between. CDR3 residues: CASSGAGRRELFF. For the CDR3, the DNA is TGTGCCAGCAGCGGCGCGGGGCGGAGGGAGCTGTTTTTT.

The sample holds many counts of this clonotype. The V and J genes are TRBV12-3 or TRBV12-4 and TRBJ2-7; D gene ambiguous. The germline V and J ends were trimmed by 4 bases and 1 base, with 17 bases remaining between them. The CDR3 has 16 amino acids. Here the CDR3 DNA reads TGTGCCAGCAGTTCGCCCCACATCGATGGATCCTACGAGCAGTACTTC. Amino acids: CASSSPHIDGSYEQYF.

In its sample, this clonotype was seen a few times. The chain is built from TRBV7-2 and TRBJ2-3, with D maybe TRBD1 (7 bases). V lost 3 bases, J lost 5 bases, and 15 bases lay in between. Germline CDR1 and CDR2: SGHTA and FQGNSA. CDR3 length: 15 amino acids. The CDR3 spells CASSFQGGLGDTQYF. The CDR3 nucleotides read TGTGCCAGCAGCTTTCAGGGGGGATTGGGAGATACGCAGTATTTT.

This clonotype came up many times. The chain employs TRBV7-2 and TRBJ2-6; TRBD1 aligns across 9 bases. CDR3 size: 16 residues. From germline, CDR1 is SGHTA and CDR2 FQGNSA. The V and J ends lost 11 bases and 2 bases, in that order; junction bases with no gene match: 10. The CDR3 region is CADSDRGGTGANVLTF. The CDR3, as DNA: TGTGCCGACTCGGACAGGGGAGGGACTGGGGCCAACGTCCTGACTTTC.

The genes are TRBV18 and TRBJ2-2; D unresolved. V lost 0 bases and J lost 0, with 8 bases in between. This CDR3 is built from 16 residues. Germline V gene data show CDR1 as KGHSH and CDR2 as LQKENI. CDR3 DNA: TGTGCCAGCTCACCACCTGAAACAGCGAACACCGGGGAGCTGTTTTTT. This sequence encodes CASSPPETANTGELFF.

V is TRBV28 and J is TRBJ2-6, with 7 positions matching TRBD1. V lost 0 bases and J lost 3; bases outside the gene matches: 5. CDR3 length: 17 residues. Germline V CDR1 and CDR2: MDHEN, SYDVKM. The DNA of the CDR3 is TGTGCCAGCAGTTTATGGACAGGGTTTTTTGGGGCCAACGTCCTGACTTTC. Its protein is CASSLWTGFFGANVLTF.

Ten or more counts support this clonotype. The CDR3 protein is CSVNKFPPTQYF. The CDR3, as DNA: TGCAGTGTCAATAAATTCCCCCCGACCCAGTACTTC. The chain uses TRBV20-1 and TRBJ2-5; D gene unclear. The V end was cut by 7 bases, the J end by 7 bases, with 16 bases between. There are 12 residues in the CDR3. Germline CDR1 is DFQATT and CDR2 is SNEGSKA (reference sequence).

This clonotype was detected a few times. The chain links TRBV11-2 to TRBJ1-6, with 7 bases identical to TRBD1. Unmatched junction bases numbered 6, after V lost 3 bases and J lost 7 bases. In germline, CDR1 is SGHAT, CDR2 FQNNGV. The CDR3 length is 15 residues. The DNA of the CDR3 is TGTGCCAGCAGCTTCGGACAGGTGGGGAATTCACCCCTCCACTTT. This translates into CASSFGQVGNSPLHF.

The V call is TRBV7-8, the J call TRBJ2-1; D possibly matches TRBD1 or TRBD2 (6 bases each). This CDR3 contains 15 residues. CDR1 is SGHVS, CDR2 FQNEAQ, per germline. V lost 1 base to trimming and J lost 2 bases, with 9 bases between them. CDR3 in DNA: TGTGCCAGCAGCTTAGATCGGGGGCCCTACAATGAGCAGTTCTTC. Encoded protein: CASSLDRGPYNEQFF.

A few counts support this clonotype. The V and J genes are TRBV5-1 and TRBJ2-3; TRBD1 is a possible D gene (5 bases). The CDR3 contains 15 residues. The V gene's germline CDR1 is SGHRS and CDR2 YFSETQ. V lost 1 base to trimming and J lost 2 bases, with 11 bases between them. In DNA, the CDR3 is TGCGCCAGCAGCTTGAGTACAGGCCTCACAGATACGCAGTATTTT. Protein: CASSLSTGLTDTQYF.

This clonotype was found a few times. The genes are TRBV27 and TRBJ2-3, with TRBD1 identical over 7 bases. Trimming took 11 bases from V and 4 from J; bases not matched to a gene: 6. Looked up from germline, CDR1 is MNHEY and CDR2 is SMNVEV (reference sequence). The CDR3 extends over 12 amino acids. The chain's CDR3 is CAGNRGPDTQYF. The CDR3 DNA follows: TGTGCCGGTAACAGGGGCCCAGATACGCAGTATTTT.

This chain uses TRBV15 with TRBJ1-3; D ambiguous. V was shortened by 0 bases and J by 2 bases, with 11 bases between the two germline ends. There are 16 residues in the CDR3. Per the germline V gene, CDR1 is LNHNV and CDR2 is YYDKDF (reference sequence). The CDR3 DNA is TGTGCCACCAGCAGAGATCCACCCGTTACTGGAAACACCATATATTTT. It is translated as CATSRDPPVTGNTIYF.

This clonotype was seen a few times. The chain recombines TRBV7-6 with TRBJ2-1; weak D call: TRBD2 (5 bases). CDR3 length: 13 residues. CDR1 is SGHVS and CDR2 is FNYEAQ in the germline V gene. Trimming removed 5 bases from V and 10 bases from J, with 15 bases in between. The CDR3 region is CASSAQLVDEQFF. The DNA of the CDR3 is TGTGCCAGCAGCGCTCAACTAGTAGACGAGCAGTTCTTC.

The rearrangement uses TRBV7-2 and TRBJ2-7; unclear D gene. The CDR3 has 15 amino acids. V dropped 3 bases and J dropped 4 bases, with 16 bases sitting between them. Germline CDR1 and CDR2: SGHTA and FQGNSA. CDR3 region: CASSFGGLGMYEQYF. The CDR3, as DNA: TGTGCCAGCAGCTTTGGTGGGCTTGGAATGTACGAGCAGTACTTC.

The chain links TRBV12-3 or TRBV12-4 to TRBJ2-6; TRBD1 is a possible D gene (6 bases). The CDR3 consists of 18 residues. V was shortened by 5 bases and J by 0 bases, with 17 bases between the two germline ends. The CDR3 is CASSPRRGQPSGANVLTF. The CDR3 DNA reads as TGTGCCAGCAGTCCCAGGAGAGGACAGCCCTCTGGGGCCAACGTCCTGACTTTC.

This clonotype was seen many times. The rearrangement links TRBV7-2 to TRBJ2-5; D is possibly TRBD2 (6 bases). The CDR3 is made up of 14 amino acids. Trimming removed 5 bases at V and 4 bases at J, with 14 bases between. The germline V gene encodes CDR1 SGHTA and CDR2 FQGNSA. The CDR3, as DNA: TGTGCCAGCAGCCCACGGGCGGGGACAGAGACCCAGTACTTC. Its protein product is CASSPRAGTETQYF. The full variable domain, rest sourced from reference TRBV7-2 and TRBJ2-5, is GAGVSQSPSNKVTEKGKDVELRCDPISGHTALYWYRQSLGQGLEFLIYFQGNSAPDKSGLPSDRFSAERTGGSVSTLTIQRTQQEDSAVYLCASSPRAGTETQYFGPGTRLLVL.

The genes are TRBV4-1 and TRBJ1-2, with D hard to call. Trimming took 1 base from V and 7 from J, leaving 13 bases between them. Germline V gene data show CDR1 as MGHRA and CDR2 as YSYEKL. The length of the CDR3 is 14 residues. CDR3 sequence (DNA): TGCGCCAGCAGCCAAGTGGATAGTTTTGGTGGCTACACCTTC. Its translation is CASSQVDSFGGYTF.

In this sample, this clonotype turned up many times. The chain carries TRBV11-2 and TRBJ2-5, with TRBD2 matching over 12 bases. CDR3 size: 15 residues. J was trimmed by 5 bases and V by 8 bases; bases with no gene match: 9. Germline V gene lookup returns CDR1 SGHAT and CDR2 FQNNGV. The CDR3 nucleotides read TGTGCCAGCCGGGCTAGCGGGGGGGTAGGGGAGACCCAGTACTTC. This encodes CASRASGGVGETQYF.

In this sample, this clonotype turned up many times. The chain combines TRBV5-1 with TRBJ2-2; maybe TRBD1 (6 bases). The CDR3 has 15 amino acids. Germline V gene lookup returns CDR1 SGHRS and CDR2 YFSETQ. Trimming pared 1 base from V and 7 bases from J, leaving 14 bases between. The CDR3 DNA follows: TGCGCCAGCAGCTTGATTCAGGGGTTCGGCGGGGAGCTGTTTTTT. Its translation is CASSLIQGFGGELFF.

The chain combines TRBV18 with TRBJ1-5, with TRBD1 matching 9 bases. Germline assignment: CDR1 KGHSH and CDR2 LQKENI. The CDR3 is 15 residues long. Trimming cost V 6 bases and J 3 bases; bases outside gene matches: 6. The CDR3 here is CASSPGTGNNQPQHF. The CDR3 DNA reads as TGTGCCAGCTCGCCCGGGACAGGGAACAATCAGCCCCAGCATTTT.

In this sample, this clonotype turned up many times. The CDR3 protein is CASRPPDTYEQYV. The CDR3 region has the DNA TGTGCCAGCAGGCCCCCGGACACCTACGAGCAGTACGTC. The chain is built from TRBV6-2 or TRBV6-3 and TRBJ2-7; D perhaps matches TRBD1 (5 bases). V shed 6 bases and J shed 2 bases, with 11 bases lying between them. The CDR3 extends over 13 amino acids. Germline V CDR1 and CDR2: MNHEY, SVGEGT.

This clonotype was recorded many times. The J gene is TRBJ2-4, the V gene TRBV29-1, with no clear D. The CDR3 totals 13 residues. The germline CDR1 and CDR2 sequences are SQVTM and ANQGSEA. The V end was cut by 4 bases, the J end by 5 bases, with 12 bases between. Here the CDR3 DNA reads TGCAGCGTTGCTCCGGGTCGGGAAAACATTCAGTACTTC. Residues: CSVAPGRENIQYF.

The V and J genes are TRBV5-5 and TRBJ2-3; possible D gene TRBD1, 6 bases. Deletions cut 2 bases from V and 8 bases from J, with 15 bases between. There are 14 residues in the CDR3. Per germline, CDR1 SGHKS and CDR2 YYEKEE (reference sequence). The CDR3 sequence is CASSFPTTGTTQYF. CDR3 bases: TGTGCCAGCAGCTTCCCCACTACAGGGACTACGCAGTATTTT.

This clonotype was observed many times. The chain joins TRBV29-1 to TRBJ2-1; possibly TRBD2 for D (5 bases). V lost 7 bases and J lost 9, with 16 bases in between. Looked up from germline, CDR1 is SQVTM and CDR2 is ANQGSEA. This CDR3 spans 12 amino acids. The CDR3 DNA follows: TGCAGCGGTCTGGCCGTCGCGGGTGAGCAGTTCTTC. Protein: CSGLAVAGEQFF.

The chain combines TRBV7-8 with TRBJ2-5; D perhaps matches TRBD2 (6 bases). CDR1 is SGHVS and CDR2 is FQNEAQ in the germline V gene. Trimming stripped 7 bases from V and 5 bases from J, with 29 bases between. CDR3 size: 18 residues. The CDR3 here is CASTPLPPGAPGTETQYF. The CDR3 DNA is TGTGCCAGCACTCCCCTTCCACCGGGAGCCCCGGGGACGGAGACCCAGTACTTC.

This clonotype has only a few counts. The chain couples TRBV20-1 to TRBJ1-4; TRBD1 aligns across 10 bases. V lost 1 base to trimming and J lost 8 bases; unmatched junction nucleotides: 7. The CDR3 length is 15 residues. Germline-derived CDR1 and CDR2 are DFQATT and SNEGSKA (reference sequence). This CDR3 reads CSARGRQGAWEKLFF. Written as DNA, the CDR3 is TGCAGTGCTAGAGGCAGACAGGGGGCTTGGGAAAAACTGTTTTTT.